The source of this TCR beta chain is a study of neurological immune-mediated disorders. The study's findings and limits: The level of TCR clonal expansion was highest in patients with HTLV-1-associated myelopathy and lowest in multiple sclerosis, where it fell below the level seen in healthy controls.

As for time point: longitudinal time-point 2. MiXCR, run by TCRdb on the 5' RACE reads, gives a single entry per CDR3 protein. The data show roughly 80,000 distinct CDR3 sequences, almost 6% seen once. Germline values: CDR1 DFQATT, CDR2 SNEGSKA (reference sequence). The CDR3 contains 15 residues. Deletions cut 0 bases from V and 7 bases from J, with 17 bases between. This clonotype was detected ten times or more. The target antigen is unknown. The source of this sequence is a woman in her sixties or seventies with multiple sclerosis. What was sequenced was PBMCs. The chain employs TRBV20-1 and TRBJ2-3; D possibly corresponds to TRBD1 (5 bases). CDR3 DNA sequence: TGCAGTGCTAGAGATACCCTCCAGGGAAAGCATACGCAGTATTTT. Its protein is CSARDTLQGKHTQYF.